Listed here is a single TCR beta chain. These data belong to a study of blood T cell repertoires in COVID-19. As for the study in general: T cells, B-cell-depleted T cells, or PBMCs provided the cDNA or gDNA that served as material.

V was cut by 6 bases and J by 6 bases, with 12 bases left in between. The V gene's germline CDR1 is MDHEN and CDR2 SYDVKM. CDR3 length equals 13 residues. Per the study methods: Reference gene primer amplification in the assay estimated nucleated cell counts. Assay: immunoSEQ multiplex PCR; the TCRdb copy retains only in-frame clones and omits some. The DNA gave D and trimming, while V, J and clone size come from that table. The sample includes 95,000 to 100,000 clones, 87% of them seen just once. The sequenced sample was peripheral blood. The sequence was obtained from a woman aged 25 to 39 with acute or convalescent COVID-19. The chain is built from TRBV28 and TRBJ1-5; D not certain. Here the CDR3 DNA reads TGTGCCAGCAGCGGTAGTCTCGCTCAGCCCCAGCATTTT. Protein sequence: CASSGSLAQPQHF.